Presented here are 9 T cell receptor beta chains from one specimen sequenced in a study of blood T cells in healthy people across ages. Sample-barcoded 5' priming and a J-beta primer mix drove a second PCR of roughly 6 to 12 cycles. TCRdb reprocessed the 5' RACE reads via MiXCR and lists one record per CDR3 protein. The sample holds more than 1.4 million distinct CDR3 sequences, about 43% seen once. Sequencing input: blood. The receptor set was obtained from a woman aged 18 to 35 in good health.

This clonotype was counted only a few times. V usage is TRBV30 and J usage is TRBJ2-5; D not certain. The closer fit of TRBJ2-7 to the DNA end suggests the J call may be wrong. The CDR3 is 11 residues long. CDR1 is GTSNPN and CDR2 is SVGIG in the germline V gene (reference sequence). CDR3: CAWSVSHEQYF. DNA for the CDR3: TGTGCCTGGAGTGTATCCCACGAGCAGTACTTC.

The chain has TRBV27 and TRBJ1-2, with TRBD1 identical over 7 bases. The CDR3 has 13 residues. V gave up 4 bases and J gave up 7 bases; unmatched junction bases: 6. The germline CDR1 and CDR2 sequences are MNHEY and SMNVEV (reference sequence). The CDR3 DNA is TGTGCCAGCAGTTCATCAGGGGGAGGTGGCTACACCTTC. This gives the protein CASSSSGGGGYTF.

The chain joins TRBV20-1 to TRBJ2-2; 7 bases match TRBD2. This CDR3 region has 15 residues. J was trimmed by 3 bases and V by 4 bases; bases with no gene match: 8. CDR1 DFQATT and CDR2 SNEGSKA come from the germline V gene (reference sequence). Here the CDR3 reads CSANGPGGDTGELFF. CDR3 nucleotides: TGCAGTGCTAACGGCCCGGGGGGAGACACCGGGGAGCTGTTTTTT.

This clonotype occurred a few times. The rearrangement uses TRBV29-1 and TRBJ1-1, with D possibly matching TRBD1 (5 bases). V was cut by 7 bases and J by 1 base, with 7 bases left in between. CDR3 length: 11 residues. Germline CDR1 reads SQVTM; CDR2 reads ANQGSEA. The CDR3, as DNA: TGCAGCGGGGGGTGGAACACTGAAGCTTTCTTT. This encodes CSGGWNTEAFF. Using reference TRBV29-1 and TRBJ1-1 for the parts outside the CDR3, the full variable domain is SAVISQKPSRDICQRGTSLTIQCQVDSQVTMMFWYRQQPGQSLTLIATANQGSEATYESGFVIDKFPISRPNLTFSTLTVSNMSPEDSSIYLCSGGWNTEAFFGQGTRLTVV.

In the case of this clonotype: At one end, the junction sequence differs from germline, possibly due to a read error. The chain has TRBV12-5 and TRBJ2-7; D is possibly TRBD1 (5 bases). The CDR3 spans 16 residues. Germline V gene data show CDR1 as LGHNT and CDR2 as FRNRAP. CDR3 sequence: CAGGLVVGQRSYEQYF. The CDR3 DNA sequence: TGTGCTGGTGGTTTGGTGGTGGGGCAGCGCTCCTACGAGCAGTACTTC.

This clonotype was recorded a few times. V usage is TRBV6-6 and J usage is TRBJ1-2, with TRBD1 matching 7 bases. V lost 4 bases to trimming and J lost 4 bases; unmatched junction nucleotides: 9. Looked up from germline, CDR1 is MNHNY and CDR2 is SVGAGI (reference sequence). The CDR3 runs 15 residues. The CDR3 sequence is CASSSDNQGVYGYTF. In nucleotides, the CDR3 is TGTGCCAGCAGTTCCGATAATCAGGGGGTCTATGGCTACACCTTC.

In this sample, this clonotype turned up a few times. This chain uses TRBV20-1 with TRBJ2-7; a weak D match, TRBD2 (6 bases). V was shortened by 2 bases and J by 3 bases, with 20 bases between the two germline ends. The CDR3 runs to 16 residues. CDR1 DFQATT and CDR2 SNEGSKA come from the germline V gene (reference sequence). The CDR3 loop reads CSARSRTGTELYEQYF. The CDR3 bases are TGCAGTGCTAGATCTAGGACCGGGACTGAACTCTACGAGCAGTACTTC.

This clonotype has ten or more counts. The J gene is TRBJ2-1, the V gene TRBV7-2; 8 bases align to TRBD2. Unmatched junction bases numbered 6, after V lost 4 bases and J lost 4 bases. The V gene's germline CDR1 is SGHTA and CDR2 FQGNSA. CDR3 length: 15 amino acids. The CDR3 region has the DNA TGTGCCAGCAGCTACGGACTAGCAAGTTACAATGAGCAGTTCTTC. Amino acid sequence: CASSYGLASYNEQFF. The variable domain in full, with the rest retrieved from reference TRBV7-2 and TRBJ2-1, is GAGVSQSPSNKVTEKGKDVELRCDPISGHTALYWYRQSLGQGLEFLIYFQGNSAPDKSGLPSDRFSAERTGGSVSTLTIQRTQQEDSAVYLCASSYGLASYNEQFFGPGTRLTVL.

This clonotype has just a few counts. J is TRBJ1-5 and V is TRBV10-3, with a tentative D call TRBD1 (5 bases). Trimming cost V 4 bases and J 7 bases, with 11 bases left between them. The length of the CDR3 is 13 residues. Germline assignment: CDR1 ENHRY and CDR2 SYGVKD. The CDR3 reads CAISGQRDQPQHF. The DNA for the CDR3 is TGTGCCATCAGTGGTCAAAGGGACCAGCCCCAGCATTTT.